The 15 T cell receptor beta chains reported below all come from one sample, sequenced in a study of post-analysis software for immune sequencing data. Study results and caveats: Patients used roughly five TRBV segments, including TRBV5-6, TRBV5-1 and TRBV20-1, more often than controls.

Researchers reported that TCR beta cDNA libraries carried unique molecular identifiers. TCRdb passed the PCR reads through MiXCR, listing each CDR3 protein once. The sample yields almost 700,000 distinct CDR3 sequences, 59% seen once. Antigens for these TCRs are unknown. Sequencing was carried out using blood. All receptors come from a girl aged 2-10 years with multiple sclerosis.

The V gene is TRBV20-1, the J gene TRBJ1-1; unclear D gene. V dropped 3 bases and J dropped 4 bases, with 9 bases sitting between them. The CDR3 covers 12 residues. Germline CDR1 DFQATT, CDR2 SNEGSKA (reference sequence). The chain's CDR3 is CSARSGPTEAFF. CDR3 nucleotides: TGCAGTGCTAGGAGCGGGCCCACTGAAGCTTTCTTT.

CDR3 DNA sequence: TGCAGCGTTGAATCCCTAGCGGGGCCATACTCCTACAATGAGCAGTTCTTC. This encodes CSVESLAGPYSYNEQFF. This chain connects TRBV29-1 to TRBJ2-1; 9 positions match TRBD2. Germline CDR1 and CDR2: SQVTM and ANQGSEA. V shed 2 bases, J shed 0 bases, and the junction held 8 bases outside the gene matches. The CDR3 is made up of 17 amino acids.

This clonotype was observed a few times. The rearrangement links TRBV15 to TRBJ2-7, with 7 bases fitting TRBD1. The CDR3 length is 15 residues. CDR1 LNHNV and CDR2 YYDKDF come from the germline V gene (reference sequence). J was trimmed by 2 bases and V by 0 bases; bases with no gene match: 4. The CDR3 DNA is TGTGCCACCAGCAGAGATCCGGACAGGCCCTACGAGCAGTACTTC. Translated, it gives CATSRDPDRPYEQYF.

The V call is TRBV5-1, the J call TRBJ1-2; 10 bases agree with TRBD1. Germline V gene sequence: CDR1 SGHRS, CDR2 YFSETQ. CDR3 length: 17 amino acids. Losses at the gene ends were 3 bases for V and 6 bases for J; bases not matched to a gene: 14. The CDR3 region has the DNA TGCGCCAGCAGCTGGACCGGGACAGGGGCCGCCTCGAATGGCTACACCTTC. Its protein product is CASSWTGTGAASNGYTF.

The chain has TRBV3-1 and TRBJ2-7; the D gene is possibly TRBD1 (6 bases). The CDR3 totals 15 residues. Germline CDR1 is LGHDT and CDR2 is YNNKEL (reference sequence). With 0 bases removed from V and 0 bases from J, the gap between germline ends came to 9 bases. This CDR3 is CASSQDGQRSYEQYF. The CDR3 coding sequence is TGTGCCAGCAGCCAAGATGGACAGCGCTCCTACGAGCAGTACTTC.

This clonotype has ten or more counts. The J gene is TRBJ2-3, the V gene TRBV6-4; D not resolved. The CDR3 covers 13 residues. Germline loops: CDR1 MRHNA, CDR2 SNTAGT. Trimming took 2 bases from V and 0 from J, leaving 3 bases between them. The CDR3 DNA sequence: TGTGCCAGCAGTGACGGGAGCACAGATACGCAGTATTTT. It specifies CASSDGSTDTQYF.

This clonotype was found once. This chain joins TRBV12-3 or TRBV12-4 and TRBJ1-5, with D perhaps TRBD1 (5 bases). V shed 3 bases and J shed 0 bases, with 9 bases lying between them. The CDR3 is 15 residues long. CDR3 sequence: CASSFRGISNQPQHF. The DNA for the CDR3 is TGTGCCAGCAGTTTTAGGGGAATTAGCAATCAGCCCCAGCATTTT.

The chain combines TRBV20-1 with TRBJ2-5; a possible D gene is TRBD2 (6 bases). V was shortened by 3 bases and J by 1 base, with 15 bases between the two germline ends. From germline, CDR1 is DFQATT and CDR2 SNEGSKA (reference sequence). The CDR3 covers 15 residues. In DNA form, the CDR3 reads TGCAGTGCTAGGGGGGAAGGGGACTTCCAAGAGACCCAGTACTTC. It translates to CSARGEGDFQETQYF.

The J gene is TRBJ2-3, the V gene TRBV20-1; no reliable D call. The V and J ends lost 2 bases and 1 base respectively, with 13 bases between them. CDR1 and CDR2 from the germline V gene are DFQATT and SNEGSKA (reference sequence). The CDR3 is made up of 15 amino acids. The CDR3 protein is CSARQPWAGTDTQYF. CDR3 DNA: TGCAGTGCTAGACAGCCGTGGGCGGGCACAGATACGCAGTATTTT.

This clonotype has a handful of counts. The chain is built from TRBV20-1 and TRBJ2-3; 10 bases align to TRBD2. Germline-derived CDR1 and CDR2 are DFQATT and SNEGSKA (reference sequence). V shed 6 bases, J shed 1 base, and the junction held 10 bases outside the gene matches. The CDR3 length is 16 residues. As DNA, the CDR3 is TGCAGTGCAGAGGTCCCACTAGCGGGACGCACAGATACGCAGTATTTT. This gives the protein CSAEVPLAGRTDTQYF.

V is TRBV5-1 and J is TRBJ2-7; D gene uncertain. This CDR3 region has 13 residues. Germline V CDR1 and CDR2: SGHRS, YFSETQ. Trimming took 0 bases from V and 3 from J, leaving 7 bases between them. CDR3 sequence (DNA): TGCGCCAGCAGCTTGGATCGAAACTACGAGCAGTACTTC. Its translation is CASSLDRNYEQYF.

The rearrangement links TRBV6-5 to TRBJ2-3, with a tentative D call TRBD2 (6 bases). The length of the CDR3 is 13 residues. V was cut by 8 bases and J by 6 bases, with 15 bases left in between. Germline assignment: CDR1 MNHEY and CDR2 SVGAGI. CDR3 region: CASRGGAPDTQYF. Written as DNA, the CDR3 is TGTGCCAGCCGTGGCGGGGCCCCGGATACGCAGTATTTT.

The chain is built from TRBV12-5 and TRBJ1-2, with 7 bases fitting TRBD1. Trimming removed 1 base from V and 1 base from J; junction bases left unmatched: 6. CDR1 is LGHNT and CDR2 is FRNRAP in the germline V gene. The CDR3 is 16 residues long. The CDR3 DNA reads as TGTGCTAGTGGTTTGGACAGACAGGGTTATAACTATGGCTACACCTTC. Translated, it gives CASGLDRQGYNYGYTF.

About this clonotype itself: A much larger clonotype is one base distant, so this may be a read error. The chain carries TRBV7-2 and TRBJ2-5; D gene unclear. The V gene lost 1 base and the J gene lost 0 bases, with 9 bases spanning the gap. CDR1 is SGHTA and CDR2 is FQGNSA in the germline V gene. CDR3 length equals 15 residues. The CDR3 is CTSSLDVGYQETQYF. CDR3 in DNA: TGTACCAGCAGCTTAGACGTAGGGTACCAAGAGACCCAGTACTTC.

V usage is TRBV7-2 and J usage is TRBJ1-2, with D possibly matching TRBD1 (6 bases). The CDR3 covers 15 residues. CDR1 SGHTA and CDR2 FQGNSA come from the germline V gene. V was clipped by 5 bases and J by 6 bases, with 19 bases between them. The CDR3 DNA is TGTGCCAGCAGCCCAACGGGTCCCCCAGGGGATGGCTACACCTTC. It yields the protein CASSPTGPPGDGYTF.